The 9 T cell receptor beta chains given below trace back to one sample, sequenced in a study of blood T cell repertoires in COVID-19. Produced via immunoSEQ multiplex PCR; TCRdb's table is partial and in-frame only. The data show about 320,000 clones, roughly 90% seen once. Sequenced: PBMCs or T cells enriched from blood (not recorded which). These receptors all stem from a woman in her late teens or twenties who had recovered from COVID-19.

The chain is built from TRBV4-2 and TRBJ2-3; 11 nucleotides line up with TRBD2. The CDR3 consists of 20 residues. CDR1 is LGHNA, CDR2 YNFKEQ, per germline. V shed 0 bases, J shed 6 bases, and the junction held 17 bases outside the gene matches. CDR3 in amino acids: CASSQDIGLAGGPRSDTQYF. As DNA, the CDR3 is TGTGCCAGCAGCCAAGATATCGGGCTAGCGGGAGGACCCCGGTCGGATACGCAGTATTTT.

This chain connects TRBV11-2 to TRBJ2-7; a weak D match, TRBD1 (5 bases). Germline CDR1 SGHAT, CDR2 FQNNGV. CDR3 length equals 13 residues. Trimming took off 5 bases at V and 4 bases at J, with 12 bases between the two ends. The CDR3 nucleotides read TGTGCCAGCAGCCTGGGGCGGAATTACGAGCAGTACTTC. This encodes CASSLGRNYEQYF.

The V call is TRBV28, the J call TRBJ2-2, with TRBD2 matching over 11 bases. V gave up 6 bases and J gave up 0 bases; unmatched junction bases: 18. The germline V gene encodes CDR1 MDHEN and CDR2 SYDVKM. There are 21 residues in the CDR3. This CDR3 reads CASSLGGVAGGPGANTGELFF. DNA for the CDR3: TGTGCCAGCAGCCTCGGGGGAGTAGCGGGAGGGCCAGGGGCGAACACCGGGGAGCTGTTTTTT.

The table lists this clone with a few counts. This rearrangement joins TRBV9 to TRBJ2-1; TRBD2 agrees at 10 bases. J gave up 1 base and V 2 bases, and 3 bases lay outside the gene matches. Germline V lookup: CDR1 SGDLS, CDR2 YYNGEE. The CDR3 is 16 amino acids. The CDR3 sequence: CASSVLGLASYNEQFF. The DNA of the CDR3 is TGTGCCAGCAGCGTTCTGGGACTAGCGTCCTACAATGAGCAGTTCTTC.

This rearrangement joins TRBV19 to TRBJ2-7; 12 nucleotides line up with TRBD2. This CDR3 is built from 16 residues. In germline, CDR1 is LNHDA, CDR2 SQIVND (reference sequence). The junction had 11 bases not matched to a gene; V was cut back by 6 bases and J by 5 bases. The CDR3 loop is CASRTHLAGGPNEQYF. DNA for the CDR3: TGTGCCAGTAGAACTCATCTAGCGGGAGGGCCAAACGAGCAGTACTTC. The full variable domain, completed using reference TRBV19 and TRBJ2-7, is DGGITQSPKYLFRKEGQNVTLSCEQNLNHDAMYWYRQDPGQGLRLIYYSQIVNDFQKGDIAEGYSVSREKKESFPLTVTSAQKNPTAFYLCASRTHLAGGPNEQYFGPGTRLTVT.

V usage is TRBV4-1 and J usage is TRBJ1-6; tentative D call: TRBD1 (5 bases). Trimming removed 2 bases from V and 10 bases from J, with 15 bases in between. The germline CDR1 and CDR2 sequences are MGHRA and YSYEKL. This CDR3 region has 15 residues. CDR3 region: CASSQPRQGGSPLHF. CDR3 DNA: TGCGCCAGCAGCCAACCCCGTCAGGGTGGCTCACCCCTCCACTTT.

The genes are TRBV9 and TRBJ2-1; 11 bases are a match to TRBD2. CDR3 length: 18 amino acids. CDR1 and CDR2 from the germline V gene are SGDLS and YYNGEE. The V gene end was trimmed by 3 bases and the J gene end by 7 bases; junction bases not matched to a gene: 15. The CDR3 reads CASSAAGRASGRKNEQFF. CDR3 bases: TGTGCCAGCAGCGCCGCGGGGCGGGCTAGCGGGAGGAAAAATGAGCAGTTCTTC.

V and J are TRBV27 and TRBJ1-5, with D hard to call. The CDR3 runs 14 residues. Per the germline V gene, CDR1 is MNHEY and CDR2 is SMNVEV (reference sequence). The V end was cut by 3 bases, the J end by 1 base, with 7 bases between. CDR3 sequence (DNA): TGTGCCAGCAGTTTCGGGAAAAGCAATCAGCCCCAGCATTTT. As protein: CASSFGKSNQPQHF.

This clone was seen at least ten times. The chain couples TRBV9 to TRBJ2-1, with D possibly TRBD2 on 6 matching bases. The CDR3 covers 14 residues. Between the trimmed V and J ends, which lost 2 bases and 2 bases, there was a span of 8 bases. Germline V gives CDR1 SGDLS, CDR2 YYNGEE. CDR3 residues: CASSVGLTYNEQFF. The DNA of the CDR3 is TGTGCCAGCAGCGTGGGACTTACCTACAATGAGCAGTTCTTC.